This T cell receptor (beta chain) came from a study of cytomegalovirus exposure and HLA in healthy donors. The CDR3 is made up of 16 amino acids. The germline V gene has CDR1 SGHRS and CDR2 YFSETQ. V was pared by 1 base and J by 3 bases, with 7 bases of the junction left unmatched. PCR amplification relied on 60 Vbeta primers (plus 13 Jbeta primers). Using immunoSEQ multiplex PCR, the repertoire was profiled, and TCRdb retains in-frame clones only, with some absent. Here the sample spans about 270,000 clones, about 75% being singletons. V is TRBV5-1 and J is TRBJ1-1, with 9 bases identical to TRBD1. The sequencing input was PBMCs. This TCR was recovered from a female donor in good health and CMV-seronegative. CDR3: CASSLRTGARDTEAFF. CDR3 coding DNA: TGCGCCAGCAGCTTGAGGACAGGGGCTAGGGACACTGAAGCTTTCTTT.